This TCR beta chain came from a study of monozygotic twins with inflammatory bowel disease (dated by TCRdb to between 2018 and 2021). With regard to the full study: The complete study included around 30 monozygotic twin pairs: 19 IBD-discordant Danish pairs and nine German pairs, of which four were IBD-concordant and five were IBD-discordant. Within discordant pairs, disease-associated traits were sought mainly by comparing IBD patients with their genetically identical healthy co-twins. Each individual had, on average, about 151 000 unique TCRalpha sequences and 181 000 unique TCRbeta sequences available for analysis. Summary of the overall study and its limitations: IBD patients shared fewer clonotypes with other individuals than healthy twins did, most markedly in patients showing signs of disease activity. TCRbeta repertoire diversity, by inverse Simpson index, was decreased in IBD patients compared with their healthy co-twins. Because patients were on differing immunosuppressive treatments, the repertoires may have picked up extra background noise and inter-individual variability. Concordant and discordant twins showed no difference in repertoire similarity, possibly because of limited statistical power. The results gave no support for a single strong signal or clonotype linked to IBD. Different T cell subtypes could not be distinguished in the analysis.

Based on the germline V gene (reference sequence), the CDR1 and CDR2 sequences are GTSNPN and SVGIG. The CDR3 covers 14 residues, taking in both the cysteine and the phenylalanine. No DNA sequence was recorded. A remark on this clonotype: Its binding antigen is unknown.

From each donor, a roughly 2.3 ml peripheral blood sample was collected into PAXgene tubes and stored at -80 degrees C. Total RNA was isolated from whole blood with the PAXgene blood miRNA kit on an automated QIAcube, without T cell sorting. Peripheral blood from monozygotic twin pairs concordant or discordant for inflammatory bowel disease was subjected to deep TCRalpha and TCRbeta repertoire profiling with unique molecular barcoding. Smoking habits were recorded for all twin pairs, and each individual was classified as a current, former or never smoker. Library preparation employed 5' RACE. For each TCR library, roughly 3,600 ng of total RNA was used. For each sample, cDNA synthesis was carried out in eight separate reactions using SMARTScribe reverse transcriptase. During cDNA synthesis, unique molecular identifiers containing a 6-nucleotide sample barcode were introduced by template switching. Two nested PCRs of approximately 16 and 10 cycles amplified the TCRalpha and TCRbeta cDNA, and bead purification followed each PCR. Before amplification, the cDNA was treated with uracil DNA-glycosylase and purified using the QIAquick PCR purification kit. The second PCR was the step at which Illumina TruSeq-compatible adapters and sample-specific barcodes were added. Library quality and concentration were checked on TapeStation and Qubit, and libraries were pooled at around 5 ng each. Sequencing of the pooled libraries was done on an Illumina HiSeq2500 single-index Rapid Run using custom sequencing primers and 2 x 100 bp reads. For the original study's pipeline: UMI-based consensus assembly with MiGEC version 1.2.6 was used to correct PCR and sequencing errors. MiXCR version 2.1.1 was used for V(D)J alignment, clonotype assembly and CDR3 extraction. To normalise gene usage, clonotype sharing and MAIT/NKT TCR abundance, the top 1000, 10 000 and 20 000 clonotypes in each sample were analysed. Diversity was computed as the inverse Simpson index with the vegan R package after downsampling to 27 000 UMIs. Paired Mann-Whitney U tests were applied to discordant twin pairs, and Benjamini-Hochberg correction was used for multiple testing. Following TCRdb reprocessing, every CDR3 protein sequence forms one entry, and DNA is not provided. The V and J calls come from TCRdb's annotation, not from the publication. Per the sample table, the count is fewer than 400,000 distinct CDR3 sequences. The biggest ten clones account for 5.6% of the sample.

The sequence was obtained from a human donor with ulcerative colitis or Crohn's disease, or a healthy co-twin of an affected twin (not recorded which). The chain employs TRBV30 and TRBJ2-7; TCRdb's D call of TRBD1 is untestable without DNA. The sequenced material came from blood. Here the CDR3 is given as CAWSPWATSYEQYF.